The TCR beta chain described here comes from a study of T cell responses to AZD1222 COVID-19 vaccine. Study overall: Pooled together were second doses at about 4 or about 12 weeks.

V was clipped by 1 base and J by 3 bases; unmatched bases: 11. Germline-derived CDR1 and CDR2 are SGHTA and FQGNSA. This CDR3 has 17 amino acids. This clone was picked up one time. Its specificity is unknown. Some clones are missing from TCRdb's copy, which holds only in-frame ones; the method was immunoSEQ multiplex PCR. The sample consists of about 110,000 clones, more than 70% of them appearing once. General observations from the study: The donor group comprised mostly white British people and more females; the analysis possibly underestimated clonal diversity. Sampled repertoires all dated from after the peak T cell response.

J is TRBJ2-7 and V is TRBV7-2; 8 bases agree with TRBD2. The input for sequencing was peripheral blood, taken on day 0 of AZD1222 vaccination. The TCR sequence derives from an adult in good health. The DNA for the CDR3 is TGTGCCAGCAGCTTAGGTCCCATAAGCGGGGGAAACTACGAGCAGTACTTC. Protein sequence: CASSLGPISGGNYEQYF. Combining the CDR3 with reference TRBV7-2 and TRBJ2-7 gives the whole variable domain GAGVSQSPSNKVTEKGKDVELRCDPISGHTALYWYRQSLGQGLEFLIYFQGNSAPDKSGLPSDRFSAERTGGSVSTLTIQRTQQEDSAVYLCASSLGPISGGNYEQYFGPGTRLTVT.